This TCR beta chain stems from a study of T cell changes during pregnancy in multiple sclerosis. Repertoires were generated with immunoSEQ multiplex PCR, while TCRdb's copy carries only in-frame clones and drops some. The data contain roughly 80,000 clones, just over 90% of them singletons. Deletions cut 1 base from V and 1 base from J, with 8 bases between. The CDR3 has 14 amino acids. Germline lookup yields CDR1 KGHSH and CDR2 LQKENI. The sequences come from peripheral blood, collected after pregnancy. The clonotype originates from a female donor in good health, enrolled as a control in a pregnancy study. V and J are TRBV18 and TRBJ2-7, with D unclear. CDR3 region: CASSPRRGSYEQYF. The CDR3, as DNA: TGTGCCAGCTCACCACGGAGAGGTTCCTACGAGCAGTACTTC. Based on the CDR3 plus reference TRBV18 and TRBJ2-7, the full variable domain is NAGVMQNPRHLVRRRGQEARLRCSPMKGHSHVYWYRQLPEEGLKFMVYLQKENIIDESGMPKERFSAEFPKEGPSILRIQQVVRGDSAAYFCASSPRRGSYEQYFGPGTRLTVT.